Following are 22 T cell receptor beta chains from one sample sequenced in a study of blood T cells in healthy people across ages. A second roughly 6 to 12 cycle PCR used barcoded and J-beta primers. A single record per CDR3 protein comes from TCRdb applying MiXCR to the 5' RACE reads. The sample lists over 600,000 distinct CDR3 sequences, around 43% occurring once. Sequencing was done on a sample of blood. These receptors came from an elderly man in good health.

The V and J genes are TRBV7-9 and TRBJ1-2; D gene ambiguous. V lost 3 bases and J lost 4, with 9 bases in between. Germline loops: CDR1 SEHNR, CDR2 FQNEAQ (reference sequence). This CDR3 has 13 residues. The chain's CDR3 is CASSLFLVYGYTF. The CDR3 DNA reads TGTGCCAGCAGCTTGTTTCTGGTCTATGGCTACACCTTC. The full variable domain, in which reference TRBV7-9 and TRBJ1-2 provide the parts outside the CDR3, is DTGVSQNPRHKITKRGQNVTFRCDPISEHNRLYWYRQTLGQGPEFLTYFQNEAQLEKSRLLSDRFSAERPKGSFSTLEIQRTEQGDSAMYLCASSLFLVYGYTFGSGTRLTVV.

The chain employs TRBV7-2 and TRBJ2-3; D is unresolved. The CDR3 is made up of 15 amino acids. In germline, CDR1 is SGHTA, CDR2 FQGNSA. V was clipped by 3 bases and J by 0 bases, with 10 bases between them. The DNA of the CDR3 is TGTGCCAGCAGCTTTAGGCGGTCTAGCACAGATACGCAGTATTTT. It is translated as CASSFRRSSTDTQYF.

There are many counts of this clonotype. CDR3 residues: CASSQDRGRGPSNYGYTF. CDR3 nucleotides: TGCGCCAGCAGCCAAGATAGGGGTCGGGGTCCCTCTAACTATGGCTACACCTTC. V usage is TRBV4-1 and J usage is TRBJ1-2, with D maybe TRBD1 (5 bases). Germline-derived CDR1 and CDR2 are MGHRA and YSYEKL. The length of the CDR3 is 18 residues. V lost 0 bases and J lost 0, with 17 bases in between.

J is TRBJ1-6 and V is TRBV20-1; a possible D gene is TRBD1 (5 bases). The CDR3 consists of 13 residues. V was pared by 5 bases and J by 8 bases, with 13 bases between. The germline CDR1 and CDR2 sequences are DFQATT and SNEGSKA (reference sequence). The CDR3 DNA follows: TGCAGTGCTCCCGGGGCCGGGGATTCACCCCTCCACTTT. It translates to CSAPGAGDSPLHF.

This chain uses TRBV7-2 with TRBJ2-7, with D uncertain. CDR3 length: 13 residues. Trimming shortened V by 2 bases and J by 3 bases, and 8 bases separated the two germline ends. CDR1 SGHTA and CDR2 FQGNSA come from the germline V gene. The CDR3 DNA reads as TGTGCCAGCAGCTTAACACAGAACTACGAGCAGTACTTC. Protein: CASSLTQNYEQYF.

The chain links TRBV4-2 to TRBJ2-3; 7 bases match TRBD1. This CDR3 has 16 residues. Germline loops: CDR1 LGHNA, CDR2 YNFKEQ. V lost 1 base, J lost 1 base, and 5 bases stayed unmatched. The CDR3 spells CASSQGDRAGTDTQYF. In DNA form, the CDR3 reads TGTGCCAGCAGCCAAGGTGACAGGGCGGGCACAGATACGCAGTATTTT.

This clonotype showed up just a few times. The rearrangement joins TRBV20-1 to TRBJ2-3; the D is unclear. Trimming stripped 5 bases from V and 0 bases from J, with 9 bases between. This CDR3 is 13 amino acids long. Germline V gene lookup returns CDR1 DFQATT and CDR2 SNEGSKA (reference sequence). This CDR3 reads CSAPDDSTDTQYF. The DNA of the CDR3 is TGCAGTGCTCCCGACGACAGCACAGATACGCAGTATTTT.

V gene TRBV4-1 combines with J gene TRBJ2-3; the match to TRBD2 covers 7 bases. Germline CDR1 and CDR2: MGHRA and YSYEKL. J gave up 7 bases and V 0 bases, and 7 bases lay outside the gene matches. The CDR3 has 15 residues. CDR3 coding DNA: TGCGCCAGCAGCCAAGATCAGGGAGGGCGTAATACGCAGTATTTT. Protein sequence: CASSQDQGGRNTQYF.

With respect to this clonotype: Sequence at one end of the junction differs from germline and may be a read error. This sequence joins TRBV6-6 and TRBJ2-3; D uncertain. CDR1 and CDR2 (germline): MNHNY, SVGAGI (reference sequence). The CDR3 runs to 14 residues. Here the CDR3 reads CASSKRQSTDTRYF. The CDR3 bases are TGTGCCAGCAGTAAACGACAAAGCACAGATACGCGGTATTTT.

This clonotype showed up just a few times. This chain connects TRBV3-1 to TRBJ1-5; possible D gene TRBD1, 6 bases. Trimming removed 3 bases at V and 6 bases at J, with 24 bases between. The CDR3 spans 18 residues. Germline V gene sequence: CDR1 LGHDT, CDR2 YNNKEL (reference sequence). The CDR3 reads CASSHSTPGHYGPQPQHF. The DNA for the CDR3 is TGTGCCAGCAGCCATTCTACACCGGGACATTATGGACCTCAGCCCCAGCATTTT.

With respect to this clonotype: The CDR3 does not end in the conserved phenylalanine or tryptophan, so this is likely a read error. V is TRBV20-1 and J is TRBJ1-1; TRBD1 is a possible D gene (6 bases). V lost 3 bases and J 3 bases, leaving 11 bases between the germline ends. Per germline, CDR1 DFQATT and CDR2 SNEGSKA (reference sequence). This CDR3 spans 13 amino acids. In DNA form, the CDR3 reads TGCAGTGCTAGTGCGTGGGGGCACACTGAAGCTTTCTTG. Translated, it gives CSASAWGHTEAFL.

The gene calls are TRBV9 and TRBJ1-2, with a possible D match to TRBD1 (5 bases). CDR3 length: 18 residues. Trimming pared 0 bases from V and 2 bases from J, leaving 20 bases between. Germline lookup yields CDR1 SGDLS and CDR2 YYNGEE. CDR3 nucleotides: TGTGCCAGCAGCGTAGACCCCTCGGGGGGGGAGGGGAACTATGGCTACACCTTC. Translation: CASSVDPSGGEGNYGYTF.

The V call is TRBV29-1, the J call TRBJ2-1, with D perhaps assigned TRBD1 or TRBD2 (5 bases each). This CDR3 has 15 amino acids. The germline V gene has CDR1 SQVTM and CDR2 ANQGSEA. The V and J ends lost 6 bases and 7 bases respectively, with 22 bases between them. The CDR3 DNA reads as TGCAGCGTAGCCCCGGGGCAGGGTGGAGGAAATGAGCAGTTCTTC. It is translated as CSVAPGQGGGNEQFF.

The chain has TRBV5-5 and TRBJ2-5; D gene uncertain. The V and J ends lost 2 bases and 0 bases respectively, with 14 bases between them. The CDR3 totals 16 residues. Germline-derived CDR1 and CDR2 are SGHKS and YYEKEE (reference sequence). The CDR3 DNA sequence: TGTGCCAGCAGCTTCCGGCGGCAAACGTACCAAGAGACCCAGTACTTC. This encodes CASSFRRQTYQETQYF.

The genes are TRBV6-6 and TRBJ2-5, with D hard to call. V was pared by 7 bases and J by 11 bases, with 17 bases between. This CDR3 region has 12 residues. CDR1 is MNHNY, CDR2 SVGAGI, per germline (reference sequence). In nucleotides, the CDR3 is TGTGCCAGCAAGAGCCAGTCAAATGAGCAGTACTTC. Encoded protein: CASKSQSNEQYF.

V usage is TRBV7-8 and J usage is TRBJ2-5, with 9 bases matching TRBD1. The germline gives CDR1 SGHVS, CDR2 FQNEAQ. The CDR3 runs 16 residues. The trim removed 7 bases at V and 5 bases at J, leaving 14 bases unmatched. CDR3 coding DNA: TGTGCCAGCAAACCCTCCGGGGGACAGGGTTCGGAGACCCAGTACTTC. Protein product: CASKPSGGQGSETQYF.

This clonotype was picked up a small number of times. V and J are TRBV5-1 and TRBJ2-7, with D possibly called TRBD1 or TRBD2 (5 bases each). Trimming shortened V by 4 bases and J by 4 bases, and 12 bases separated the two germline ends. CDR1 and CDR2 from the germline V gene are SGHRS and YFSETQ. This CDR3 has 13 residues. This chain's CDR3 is CASSMGPPYEQYF. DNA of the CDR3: TGCGCCAGCAGCATGGGACCACCATACGAGCAGTACTTC.

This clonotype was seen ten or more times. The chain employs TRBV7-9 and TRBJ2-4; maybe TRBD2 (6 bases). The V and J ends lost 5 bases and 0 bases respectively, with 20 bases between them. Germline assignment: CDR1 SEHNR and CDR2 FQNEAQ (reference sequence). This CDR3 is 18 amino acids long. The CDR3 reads CASSRQSGGALAKNIQYF. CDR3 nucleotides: TGTGCCAGCAGCCGTCAATCGGGCGGGGCCCTAGCCAAAAACATTCAGTACTTC.

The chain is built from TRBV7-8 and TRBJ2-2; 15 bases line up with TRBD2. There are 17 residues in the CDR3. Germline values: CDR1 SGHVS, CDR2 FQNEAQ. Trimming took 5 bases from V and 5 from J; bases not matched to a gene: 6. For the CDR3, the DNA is TGTGCCAGCAGCCAAGGACTAGCGGGAGGGTCTACCGGGGAGCTGTTTTTT. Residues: CASSQGLAGGSTGELFF.

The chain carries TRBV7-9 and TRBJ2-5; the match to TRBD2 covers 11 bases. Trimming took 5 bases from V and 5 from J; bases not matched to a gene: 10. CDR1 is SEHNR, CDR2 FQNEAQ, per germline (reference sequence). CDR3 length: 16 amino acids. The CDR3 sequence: CASSALRLAGSETQYF. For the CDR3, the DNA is TGTGCCAGCAGCGCCCTGAGACTAGCGGGATCTGAGACCCAGTACTTC.

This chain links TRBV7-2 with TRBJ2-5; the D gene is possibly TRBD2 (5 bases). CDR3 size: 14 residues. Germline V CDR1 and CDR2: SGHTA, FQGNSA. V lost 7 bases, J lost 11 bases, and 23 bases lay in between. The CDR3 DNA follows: TGTGCCAGCACCCCCGGTCGGACTCTTTTAGAGCAGTACTTC. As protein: CASTPGRTLLEQYF.

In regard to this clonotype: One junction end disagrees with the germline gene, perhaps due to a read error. CDR3 sequence: CASGLQGQTQYF. The CDR3 DNA is TGTGCCAGCGGTTTACAGGGTCAGACCCAGTACTTC. This chain links TRBV28 with TRBJ2-7, with TRBD1 as a possible D gene (6 bases). The end of the DNA fits TRBJ2-5 better, so the J call may be wrong. Germline CDR1 MDHEN, CDR2 SYDVKM. The CDR3 totals 12 residues.